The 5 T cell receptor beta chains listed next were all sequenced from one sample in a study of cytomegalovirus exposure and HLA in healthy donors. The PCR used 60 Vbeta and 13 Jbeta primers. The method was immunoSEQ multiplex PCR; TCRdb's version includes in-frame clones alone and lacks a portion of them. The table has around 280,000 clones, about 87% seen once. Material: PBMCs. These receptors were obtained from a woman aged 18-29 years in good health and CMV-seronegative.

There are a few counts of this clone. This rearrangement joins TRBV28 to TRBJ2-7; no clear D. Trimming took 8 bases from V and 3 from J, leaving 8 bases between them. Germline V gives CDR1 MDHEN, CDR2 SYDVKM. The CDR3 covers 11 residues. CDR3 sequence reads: CASGLFYEQYF. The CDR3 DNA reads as TGTGCCAGCGGGCTATTCTACGAGCAGTACTTC.

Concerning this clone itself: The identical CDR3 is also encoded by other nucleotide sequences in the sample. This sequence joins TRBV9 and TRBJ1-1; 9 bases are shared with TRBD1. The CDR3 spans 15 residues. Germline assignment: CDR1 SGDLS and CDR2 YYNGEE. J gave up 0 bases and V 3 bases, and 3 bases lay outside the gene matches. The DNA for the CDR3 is TGTGCCAGCAGCGCACAGGGGGCAATGAACACTGAAGCTTTCTTT. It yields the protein CASSAQGAMNTEAFF.

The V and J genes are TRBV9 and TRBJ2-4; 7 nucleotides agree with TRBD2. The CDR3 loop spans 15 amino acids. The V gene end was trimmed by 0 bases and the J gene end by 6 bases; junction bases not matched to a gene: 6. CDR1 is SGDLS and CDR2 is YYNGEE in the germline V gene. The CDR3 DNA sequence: TGTGCCAGCAGCGTAGCGGGACTACCGACAAACATTCAGTACTTC. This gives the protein CASSVAGLPTNIQYF.

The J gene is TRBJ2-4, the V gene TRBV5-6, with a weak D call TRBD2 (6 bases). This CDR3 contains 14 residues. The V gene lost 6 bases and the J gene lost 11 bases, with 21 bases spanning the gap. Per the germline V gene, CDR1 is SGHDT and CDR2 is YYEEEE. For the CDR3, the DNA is TGTGCCAGCACCGGGGGAGTCGGCGTGGTCGTTCAGTACTTC. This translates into CASTGGVGVVVQYF.

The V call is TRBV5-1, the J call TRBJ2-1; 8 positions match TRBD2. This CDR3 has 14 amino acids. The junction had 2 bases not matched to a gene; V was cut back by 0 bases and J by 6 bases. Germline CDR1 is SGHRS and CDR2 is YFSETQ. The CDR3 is CASSLAGGVNEQFF. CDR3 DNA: TGCGCCAGCAGCTTGGCGGGGGGGGTCAATGAGCAGTTCTTC.